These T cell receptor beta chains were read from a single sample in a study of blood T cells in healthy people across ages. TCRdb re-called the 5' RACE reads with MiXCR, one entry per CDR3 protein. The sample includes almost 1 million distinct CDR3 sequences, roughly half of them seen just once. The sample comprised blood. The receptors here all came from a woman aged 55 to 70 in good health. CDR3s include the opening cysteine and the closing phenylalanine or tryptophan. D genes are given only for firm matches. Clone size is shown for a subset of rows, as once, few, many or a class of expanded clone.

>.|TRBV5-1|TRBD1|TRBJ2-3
CASSLAGQGVSDTQYF
TGCGCCAGCAGCTTGGCGGGACAGGGAGTTTCAGATACGCAGTATTTT
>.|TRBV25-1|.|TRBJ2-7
CASKGGSSYEQYF
TGTGCCAGCAAGGGGGGTAGCTCCTACGAGCAGTACTTC
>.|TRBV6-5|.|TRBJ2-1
CASSLDHRSYNEQFF
TGTGCCAGCAGCCTGGACCACCGCTCCTACAATGAGCAGTTCTTC
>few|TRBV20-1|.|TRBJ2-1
CSASSRSGRYEQFF
TGCAGTGCTAGTAGTCGGAGCGGCAGGTATGAGCAGTTCTTC
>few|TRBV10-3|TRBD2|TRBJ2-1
CATSSGLAGGGNNEQFF
TGTGCCACCAGTTCGGGACTAGCGGGAGGGGGAAACAATGAGCAGTTCTTC
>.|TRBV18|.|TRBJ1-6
CASSPGTDHNSPLHF
TGTGCCAGCTCGCCCGGGACGGATCATAATTCACCCCTCCACTTT
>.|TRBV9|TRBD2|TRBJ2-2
CASSSIAGANTGELFF
TGTGCCAGCAGCTCTATAGCGGGAGCGAACACCGGGGAGCTGTTTTTT
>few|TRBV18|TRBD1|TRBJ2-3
CASSPRQTGRTDTQYF
TGTGCCAGCTCACCCAGACAGACAGGGAGAACAGATACGCAGTATTTT
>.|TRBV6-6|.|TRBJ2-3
CASSYPRTDTDTQYF
TGTGCCAGCAGTTACCCGCGGACAGACACAGATACGCAGTATTTT
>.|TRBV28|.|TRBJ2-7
CASSLPPPSYEQYF
TGTGCCAGCAGTCTACCTCCCCCGTCCTACGAGCAGTACTTC
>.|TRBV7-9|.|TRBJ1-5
CASSPLPGGSNQPQHF
TGTGCCAGCAGCCCTTTACCCGGGGGTAGCAATCAGCCCCAGCATTTT
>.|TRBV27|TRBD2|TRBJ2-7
CACNPAGGPGQYF
TGTGCCTGCAACCCCGCGGGAGGCCCAGGGCAGTACTTC
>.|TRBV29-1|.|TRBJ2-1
CSVAIGGPYNEQFF
TGCAGCGTTGCTATAGGTGGCCCCTACAATGAGCAGTTCTTC
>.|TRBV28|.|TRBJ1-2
CASSSSSEGGYTF
TGTGCCAGCAGTTCTTCTAGTGAGGGGGGCTACACCTTC
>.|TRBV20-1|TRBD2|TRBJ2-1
CREMREGVYEQFF
TGCAGGGAAATGCGGGAGGGCGTATATGAGCAGTTCTTC
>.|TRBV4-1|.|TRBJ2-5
CASSQVAEEQYF
TGCGCCAGCAGCCAAGTCGCGGAAGAGCAGTACTTC
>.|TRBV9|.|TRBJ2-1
CASSVGIREFKKPGNEQFF
TGTGCCAGCAGCGTAGGAATCAGGGAGTTTAAGAAACCAGGCAATGAGCAGTTCTTC
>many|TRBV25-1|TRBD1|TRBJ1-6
CASSVLDRVDSPLHF
TGTGCCAGCAGTGTGCTGGACAGGGTAGACTCACCCCTCCACTTT
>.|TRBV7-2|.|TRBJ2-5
CASSLVERTQYF
TGTGCCAGCAGCTTAGTCGAGCGAACCCAGTACTTC
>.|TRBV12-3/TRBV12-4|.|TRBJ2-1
CASSAAGSSYNEQFF
TGTGCCAGCAGTGCCGCAGGGAGCTCCTACAATGAGCAGTTCTTC
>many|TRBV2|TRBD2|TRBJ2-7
CASKVEGRVLLRPQYF
TGTGCCAGCAAGGTAGAAGGGAGGGTCCTACTACGACCACAGTACTTC
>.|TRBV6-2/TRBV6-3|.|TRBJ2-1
CASTVRGHSNEQFF
TGTGCCAGCACCGTGCGGGGACACTCCAATGAGCAGTTCTTC
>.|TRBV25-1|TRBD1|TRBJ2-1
CASSELGTGDGGQFF
TGTGCCAGCAGTGAATTGGGGACAGGGGATGGAGGGCAGTTCTTC
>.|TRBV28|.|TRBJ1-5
CASSSTAGLDQPQHF
TGTGCCAGCAGTTCTACCGCGGGGCTCGATCAGCCCCAGCATTTT
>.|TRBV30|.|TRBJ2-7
CAWMGAPDYEQYF
TGTGCCTGGATGGGAGCCCCAGACTACGAGCAGTACTTC
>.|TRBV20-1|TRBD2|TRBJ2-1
CSAPRTSGTNEQFF
TGCAGTGCTCCCCGGACTAGCGGAACCAATGAGCAGTTCTTC
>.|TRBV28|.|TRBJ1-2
CATVSDGYTF
TGTGCCACCGTGTCCGATGGCTACACCTTC
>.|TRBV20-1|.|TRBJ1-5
CSARGGRGGQPQHF
TGCAGTGCTAGGGGGGGCCGAGGTGGACAGCCCCAGCATTTT
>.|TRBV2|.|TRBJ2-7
CASREVTDSYEQYF
TGTGCCAGCAGGGAAGTGACAGACTCCTACGAGCAGTACTTC
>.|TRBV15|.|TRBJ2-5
CATADFRDNQETQYF
TGTGCCACCGCCGACTTCCGGGACAACCAAGAGACCCAGTACTTC
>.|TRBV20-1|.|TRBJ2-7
CSAAGGWEDYEQYF
TGCAGTGCCGCAGGGGGGTGGGAGGACTACGAGCAGTACTTC
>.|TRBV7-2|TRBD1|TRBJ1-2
CASSSTGSSNYGYTF
TGTGCCAGCAGCTCGACAGGGAGTTCTAACTATGGCTACACCTTC